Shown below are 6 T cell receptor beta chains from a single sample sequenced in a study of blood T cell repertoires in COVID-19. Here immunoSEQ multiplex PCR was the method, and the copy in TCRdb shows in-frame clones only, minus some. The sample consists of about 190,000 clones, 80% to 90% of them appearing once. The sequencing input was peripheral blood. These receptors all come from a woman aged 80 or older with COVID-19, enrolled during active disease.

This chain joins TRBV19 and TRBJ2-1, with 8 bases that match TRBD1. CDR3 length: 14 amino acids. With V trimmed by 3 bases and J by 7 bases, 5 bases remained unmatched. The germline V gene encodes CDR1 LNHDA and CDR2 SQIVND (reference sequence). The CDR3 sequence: CASSITGGLNEQFF. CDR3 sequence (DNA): TGTGCCAGTAGTATTACAGGGGGTTTGAATGAGCAGTTCTTC.

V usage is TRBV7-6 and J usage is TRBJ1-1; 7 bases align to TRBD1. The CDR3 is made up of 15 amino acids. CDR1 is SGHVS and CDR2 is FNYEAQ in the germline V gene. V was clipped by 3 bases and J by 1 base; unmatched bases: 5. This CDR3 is CASSLNRGGNTEAFF. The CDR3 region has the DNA TGTGCCAGCAGCTTGAACAGGGGTGGGAACACTGAAGCTTTCTTT. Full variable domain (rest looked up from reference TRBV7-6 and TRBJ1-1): GAGVSQSPRYKVTKRGQDVALRCDPISGHVSLYWYRQALGQGPEFLTYFNYEAQQDKSGLPNDRFSAERPEGSISTLTIQRTEQRDSAMYRCASSLNRGGNTEAFFGQGTRLTVV.

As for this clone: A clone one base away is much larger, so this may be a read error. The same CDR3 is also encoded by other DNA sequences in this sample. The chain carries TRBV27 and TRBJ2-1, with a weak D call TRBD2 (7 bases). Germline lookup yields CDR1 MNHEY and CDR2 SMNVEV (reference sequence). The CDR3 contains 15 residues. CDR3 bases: TGTGCCAGCAGAGTAGCCGGGGGGCCCTACAATGAACAGTTCTTC. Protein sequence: CASRVAGGPYNEQFF.

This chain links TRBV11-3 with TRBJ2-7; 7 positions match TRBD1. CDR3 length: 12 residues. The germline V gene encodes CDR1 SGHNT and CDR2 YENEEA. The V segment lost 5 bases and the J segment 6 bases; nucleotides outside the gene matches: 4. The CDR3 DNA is TGTGCCAGCAGCAAAACAGGGGTCGAGCAGTACTTC. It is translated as CASSKTGVEQYF.

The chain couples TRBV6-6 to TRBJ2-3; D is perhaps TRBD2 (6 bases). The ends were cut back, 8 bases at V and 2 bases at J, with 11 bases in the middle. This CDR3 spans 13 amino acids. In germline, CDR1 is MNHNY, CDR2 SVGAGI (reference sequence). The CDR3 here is CASELANTDTQYF. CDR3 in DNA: TGTGCCAGCGAACTAGCAAACACAGATACGCAGTATTTT.

The CDR3 sequence: CASSLGTSASVRGTDTQYF. The CDR3 DNA reads TGTGCCAGCAGCCTCGGGACTAGTGCTTCGGTGCGTGGCACAGATACGCAGTATTTT. The chain is built from TRBV21-1 and TRBJ2-3; the tabulated D call, TRBD2, remains unverified against the DNA. TRBV21-1 is listed as a pseudogene. CDR3 length equals 19 residues.